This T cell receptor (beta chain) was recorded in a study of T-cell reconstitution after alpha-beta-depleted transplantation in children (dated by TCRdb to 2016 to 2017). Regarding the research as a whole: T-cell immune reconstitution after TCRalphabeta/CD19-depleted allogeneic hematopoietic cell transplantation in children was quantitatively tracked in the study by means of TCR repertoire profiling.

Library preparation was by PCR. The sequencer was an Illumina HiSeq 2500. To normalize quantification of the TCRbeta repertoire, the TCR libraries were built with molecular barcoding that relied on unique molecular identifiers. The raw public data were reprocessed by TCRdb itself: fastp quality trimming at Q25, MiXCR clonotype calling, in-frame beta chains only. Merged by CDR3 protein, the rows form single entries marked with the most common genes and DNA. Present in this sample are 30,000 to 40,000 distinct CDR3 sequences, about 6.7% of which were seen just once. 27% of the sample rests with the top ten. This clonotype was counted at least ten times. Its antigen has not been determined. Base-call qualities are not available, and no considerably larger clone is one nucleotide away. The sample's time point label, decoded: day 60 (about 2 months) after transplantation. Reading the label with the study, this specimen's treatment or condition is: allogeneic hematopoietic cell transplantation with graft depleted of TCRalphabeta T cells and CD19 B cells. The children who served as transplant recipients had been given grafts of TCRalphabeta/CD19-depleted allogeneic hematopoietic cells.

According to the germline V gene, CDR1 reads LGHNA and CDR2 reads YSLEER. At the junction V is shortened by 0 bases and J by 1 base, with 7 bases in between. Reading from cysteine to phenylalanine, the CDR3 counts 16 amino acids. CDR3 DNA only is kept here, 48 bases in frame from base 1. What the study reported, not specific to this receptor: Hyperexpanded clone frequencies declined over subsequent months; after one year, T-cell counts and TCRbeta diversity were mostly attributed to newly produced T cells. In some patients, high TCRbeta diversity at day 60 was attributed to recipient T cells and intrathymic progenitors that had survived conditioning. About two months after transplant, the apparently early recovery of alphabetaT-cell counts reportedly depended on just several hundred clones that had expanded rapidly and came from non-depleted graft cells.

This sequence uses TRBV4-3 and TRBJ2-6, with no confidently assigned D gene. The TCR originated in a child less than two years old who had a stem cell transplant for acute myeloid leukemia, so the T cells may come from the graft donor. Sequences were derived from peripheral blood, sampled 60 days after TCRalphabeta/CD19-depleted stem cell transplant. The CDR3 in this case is CASSQESFSGANVLTF. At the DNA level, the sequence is TGCGCCAGCAGCCAAGAGTCATTTTCTGGGGCCAACGTCCTGACTTTC.